The 29 T cell receptor beta chains in this list originate from one sample, sequenced in a study of CD8 T cells in ankylosing spondylitis. Using its own MiXCR run on the 5' RACE reads, TCRdb lists one record per CDR3 protein. This sample has approximately 300,000 distinct CDR3 sequences, with about a fifth found just once. The sequenced sample consisted of blood, either unsorted or a sorted T cell fraction (not recorded which). The receptor set was obtained from a female donor with ankylosing spondylitis or in good health (not recorded which).

This clonotype showed up just a few times. The CDR3 region has the DNA TGCAGCGTTGAAGATCCTCTCGCGACTAGCGGAAAAGAGACCCAGTACTTC. It specifies CSVEDPLATSGKETQYF. The V call is TRBV29-1, the J call TRBJ2-5; TRBD2 matches 9 bases. Looked up from germline, CDR1 is SQVTM and CDR2 is ANQGSEA. V shed 0 bases and J 3 bases; nucleotides not matched to a gene: 11. The CDR3 length is 17 residues.

This clonotype has a count of ten or more. The V gene is TRBV7-2, the J gene TRBJ1-1; maybe TRBD1 (6 bases). Germline-derived CDR1 and CDR2 are SGHTA and FQGNSA. The CDR3 length is 17 residues. With 2 bases removed from V and 7 bases from J, the gap between germline ends came to 23 bases. CDR3 in amino acids: CASSLYRIGAGVNEAFF. The CDR3 DNA follows: TGTGCCAGCAGCTTATATAGAATTGGCGCAGGGGTTAATGAAGCTTTCTTT.

Only a few counts were recorded for this clonotype. The chain links TRBV7-2 to TRBJ2-7, with TRBD2 matching 8 bases. With V trimmed by 6 bases and J by 0 bases, 7 bases remained unmatched. Germline V gene data show CDR1 as SGHTA and CDR2 as FQGNSA. The CDR3 spans 15 residues. CDR3 sequence reads: CASRPSGSSSYEQYF. CDR3 DNA sequence: TGTGCCAGCAGGCCGAGCGGGAGCTCCTCCTACGAGCAGTACTTC.

This clonotype was counted between two and nine times. The genes are TRBV6-1 and TRBJ2-1; 12 bases fit TRBD2. Germline CDR1 and CDR2: MNHNS and SASEGT. The CDR3 has 19 amino acids. J gave up 3 bases and V 5 bases, and 14 bases lay outside the gene matches. CDR3 sequence: CASSRAGASGRGVYNEQFF. The CDR3 DNA reads TGTGCCAGCAGTCGGGCCGGGGCTAGCGGGAGGGGCGTCTACAATGAGCAGTTCTTC.

This clonotype turned up a few times. The V call is TRBV7-8, the J call TRBJ2-1; TRBD2 matches at 14 bases. The CDR3 consists of 17 residues. Germline CDR1 SGHVS, CDR2 FQNEAQ. Trimming removed 3 bases from V and 4 bases from J; junction bases left unmatched: 5. CDR3 in amino acids: CASSFRRTSGRYNEQFF. The CDR3 region has the DNA TGTGCCAGCAGCTTCCGCCGGACTAGCGGGAGGTACAATGAGCAGTTCTTC.

This clonotype has more than one count but fewer than ten. The chain joins TRBV6-6 to TRBJ2-5; 11 positions agree with TRBD2. CDR1 is MNHNY, CDR2 SVGAGI, per germline (reference sequence). Germline trimming cut 4 bases from V and 5 bases from J; bases unmatched to any gene: 6. The CDR3 consists of 15 residues. This CDR3 reads CASSSTSGRVETQYF. CDR3 nucleotides: TGTGCCAGCAGTTCCACTAGCGGGAGAGTGGAGACCCAGTACTTC.

This clonotype showed up just a few times. The V gene is TRBV5-1, the J gene TRBJ2-7, with a tentative D call TRBD2 (5 bases). This CDR3 region has 12 residues. Trimming removed 2 bases at V and 4 bases at J, with 7 bases between. Per the germline V gene, CDR1 is SGHRS and CDR2 is YFSETQ. DNA for the CDR3: TGCGCCAGCAGCTTCGAGGGATACGAGCAGTACTTC. Translation: CASSFEGYEQYF.

This clonotype occurred a few times. This sequence joins TRBV5-1 and TRBJ2-1; 13 nucleotides agree with TRBD2. Germline V CDR1 and CDR2: SGHRS, YFSETQ. This CDR3 region has 17 residues. The trim removed 4 bases at V and 5 bases at J, leaving 9 bases unmatched. In DNA, the CDR3 is TGCGCCAGCAGCCTGCGGACTAGCGGGAGAGGGAACAATGAGCAGTTCTTC. Amino acids: CASSLRTSGRGNNEQFF.

V gene TRBV5-1 combines with J gene TRBJ2-7; 8 bases are shared with TRBD2. This CDR3 contains 14 residues. The germline CDR1 and CDR2 sequences are SGHRS and YFSETQ. V shed 7 bases, J shed 5 bases, and the junction held 11 bases outside the gene matches. The CDR3 DNA sequence: TGCGCCAGCCCTCCTAGCGGGCTTCTCGACGAGCAGTACTTC. Translated: CASPPSGLLDEQYF.

This clonotype has a handful of counts. The chain couples TRBV28 to TRBJ1-5, with TRBD1 identical over 9 bases. V was clipped by 5 bases and J by 3 bases; unmatched bases: 8. Germline V lookup: CDR1 MDHEN, CDR2 SYDVKM. The CDR3 is 16 amino acids. The CDR3 region has the DNA TGTGCCAGCAGTACTCCGGGACAGGGCTTCAATCAGCCCCAGCATTTT. It specifies CASSTPGQGFNQPQHF.

The V gene is TRBV12-5, the J gene TRBJ2-1, with 7 bases fitting TRBD2. The CDR3 is 15 residues long. V trimming: 4 bases; J trimming: 6 bases; junction bases outside the gene matches: 9. The germline CDR1 and CDR2 sequences are LGHNT and FRNRAP. The DNA for the CDR3 is TGTGCTAGTGGTTCTGCGGGAGTAAGGTCCAATGAGCAGTTCTTC. It encodes CASGSAGVRSNEQFF.

The chain has TRBV20-1 and TRBJ2-1; TRBD2 matches 9 bases. The V gene's germline CDR1 is DFQATT and CDR2 SNEGSKA (reference sequence). This CDR3 spans 13 amino acids. The CDR3: CNAGTSFHNEQFF. The CDR3 DNA sequence: TGCAATGCCGGGACTAGCTTCCACAATGAGCAGTTCTTC.

In this sample, this clonotype turned up many times. The chain joins TRBV7-8 to TRBJ1-2, with 8 positions matching TRBD1. Trimming cost V 0 bases and J 7 bases; bases outside gene matches: 4. In germline, CDR1 is SGHVS, CDR2 FQNEAQ. This CDR3 region has 14 residues. The CDR3 loop is CASSLADRVFGYTF. Here the CDR3 DNA reads TGTGCCAGCAGCTTAGCGGACAGGGTTTTTGGCTACACCTTC.

This clonotype was observed a few times. The V gene is TRBV20-1, the J gene TRBJ2-4; TRBD2 matches 7 bases. The CDR3 loop spans 16 amino acids. Germline-derived CDR1 and CDR2 are DFQATT and SNEGSKA (reference sequence). J lost 0 bases, V lost 3 bases, and 8 bases had no gene match. CDR3 region: CSASSSGLLAKNIQYF. The CDR3 nucleotides read TGCAGTGCTAGTTCTAGCGGCCTACTAGCCAAAAACATTCAGTACTTC.

This chain connects TRBV5-1 to TRBJ1-1; D is possibly TRBD1 (6 bases). CDR1 and CDR2 (germline): SGHRS, YFSETQ. V was shortened by 6 bases and J by 5 bases, with 17 bases between the two germline ends. The CDR3 runs to 14 residues. CDR3 protein: CASNPAGASTEAFF. CDR3 DNA sequence: TGCGCCAGCAATCCCGCGGGGGCCTCAACTGAAGCTTTCTTT.

This clonotype occurred a few times. This rearrangement joins TRBV20-1 to TRBJ2-5; TRBD2 aligns across 11 bases. The CDR3 is 15 residues long. Trimming took 1 base from V and 7 from J; bases not matched to a gene: 8. Looked up from germline, CDR1 is DFQATT and CDR2 is SNEGSKA (reference sequence). CDR3 nucleotide sequence: TGCAGTGCTAGAGGGCTAGCGGGAGGCGACGCGACCCAGTACTTC. Translating gives CSARGLAGGDATQYF.

This clonotype has just a few counts. CDR3: CASTHSGSSYNEQFF. The CDR3 DNA is TGTGCCAGCACCCACAGCGGGAGCTCCTACAATGAGCAGTTCTTC. The V call is TRBV12-3 or TRBV12-4, the J call TRBJ2-1; 8 nucleotides line up with TRBD2. Germline trimming cut 7 bases from V and 0 bases from J; bases unmatched to any gene: 5. The CDR3 is made up of 15 amino acids.

The chain employs TRBV29-1 and TRBJ2-3; D gene unclear. The V gene lost 5 bases and the J gene lost 1 base, with 16 bases spanning the gap. The V gene's germline CDR1 is SQVTM and CDR2 ANQGSEA. The CDR3 runs to 15 residues. CDR3: CSVNRRTKGTDTQYF. As DNA, the CDR3 is TGCAGCGTTAACCGACGGACGAAGGGCACAGATACGCAGTATTTT.

The chain is built from TRBV25-1 and TRBJ2-1, with a tentative D call TRBD2 (6 bases). The CDR3 loop spans 12 amino acids. Germline V lookup: CDR1 MGHDK, CDR2 SYGVNS. Trimming removed 6 bases at V and 11 bases at J, with 14 bases between. As DNA, the CDR3 is TGTGCCAGCAGCGCGCTACTAGCTCAGCAGTTCTTC. It specifies CASSALLAQQFF.

The J gene is TRBJ2-3, the V gene TRBV5-1, with 7 nucleotides matching TRBD2. Trimming removed 5 bases from V and 2 bases from J; junction bases left unmatched: 8. CDR1 and CDR2 from the germline V gene are SGHRS and YFSETQ. The CDR3 loop spans 15 amino acids. The CDR3 region has the DNA TGCGCCAGCAGTTCGCGGGGGTACGTCACAGATACGCAGTATTTT. This sequence encodes CASSSRGYVTDTQYF. The full variable domain, its missing parts supplied by reference TRBV5-1 and TRBJ2-3, is KAGVTQTPRYLIKTRGQQVTLSCSPISGHRSVSWYQQTPGQGLQFLFEYFSETQRNKGNFPGRFSGRQFSNSRSEMNVSTLELGDSALYLCASSSRGYVTDTQYFGPGTRLTVL.

This clonotype was detected a few times. V usage is TRBV4-3 and J usage is TRBJ1-1, with TRBD1 matching over 7 bases. Per the germline V gene, CDR1 is LGHNA and CDR2 is YSLEER. CDR3 size: 15 residues. V shed 4 bases and J 1 base; nucleotides not matched to a gene: 6. CDR3 coding DNA: TGCGCCAGCAGCCGAGAGACAGGGAGGAACACTGAAGCTTTCTTT. This translates into CASSRETGRNTEAFF.

This clonotype was observed many times. The chain has TRBV29-1 and TRBJ2-3, with 7 nucleotides matching TRBD2. The CDR3 contains 14 residues. Trimming cost V 7 bases and J 1 base; bases outside gene matches: 8. Germline V lookup: CDR1 SQVTM, CDR2 ANQGSEA. This chain's CDR3 is CSGAAGRGTDTQYF. As DNA, the CDR3 is TGCAGCGGTGCAGCGGGGCGTGGCACAGATACGCAGTATTTT.

The V call is TRBV12-3 or TRBV12-4, the J call TRBJ2-1; possibly TRBD1 for D (6 bases). This CDR3 comprises 17 residues. Trimming removed 5 bases at V and 0 bases at J, with 17 bases between. The CDR3 bases are TGTGCCAGCAGTCGAGGGACACGTCGTGACTCCTACAATGAGCAGTTCTTC. This gives the protein CASSRGTRRDSYNEQFF.

This clonotype was counted many times. The chain employs TRBV20-1 and TRBJ2-2; D ambiguous. The CDR3 runs to 14 residues. V was clipped by 2 bases and J by 0 bases, with 7 bases between them. The V gene's germline CDR1 is DFQATT and CDR2 SNEGSKA (reference sequence). The CDR3 DNA reads TGCAGTGCTAGAATGGCCACGAACACCGGGGAGCTGTTTTTT. Its translation is CSARMATNTGELFF.

This clonotype was picked up a small number of times. This chain connects TRBV7-2 to TRBJ2-7, with D perhaps assigned TRBD1 or TRBD2 (5 bases each). This CDR3 is 14 amino acids long. Germline V gene lookup returns CDR1 SGHTA and CDR2 FQGNSA. Trimming shortened V by 7 bases and J by 3 bases, and 16 bases separated the two germline ends. Here the CDR3 DNA reads TGTGCCAGCACCCCGGGGCCCCAGGGCTACGAGCAGTACTTC. Translation: CASTPGPQGYEQYF. The full variable domain, completed using reference TRBV7-2 and TRBJ2-7, is GAGVSQSPSNKVTEKGKDVELRCDPISGHTALYWYRQSLGQGLEFLIYFQGNSAPDKSGLPSDRFSAERTGGSVSTLTIQRTQQEDSAVYLCASTPGPQGYEQYFGPGTRLTVT.

The sample holds many counts of this clonotype. The chain joins TRBV29-1 to TRBJ2-1; no clear D. The length of the CDR3 is 14 residues. CDR1 and CDR2 (germline): SQVTM, ANQGSEA. The germline V and J ends were trimmed by 2 bases and 5 bases, with 13 bases remaining between them. The CDR3 region is CSVERSDLDNEQFF. The CDR3 DNA is TGCAGCGTTGAACGATCGGATTTAGACAATGAGCAGTTCTTC.

The gene calls are TRBV20-1 and TRBJ2-7, with TRBD1 identical over 9 bases. This CDR3 is 15 amino acids long. Germline loops: CDR1 DFQATT, CDR2 SNEGSKA (reference sequence). Trimming took 0 bases from V and 6 from J; bases not matched to a gene: 9. This CDR3 reads CSARDPDRGLGEQYF. The CDR3 DNA reads TGCAGTGCTAGAGACCCGGACAGGGGTTTGGGCGAGCAGTACTTC.

This clonotype was seen repeatedly, ten times or more. The V gene is TRBV12-3 or TRBV12-4, the J gene TRBJ1-2; D is uncertain. The CDR3 has 14 amino acids. V was clipped by 3 bases and J by 1 base, with 9 bases between them. DNA for the CDR3: TGTGCCAGCAGTTTTGTTGACGTTAACTATGGCTACACCTTC. Translated: CASSFVDVNYGYTF.

This clonotype was recorded many times. The V and J genes are TRBV20-1 and TRBJ1-2, with 7 bases lining up with TRBD1. The CDR3 is 15 residues long. Per the germline V gene, CDR1 is DFQATT and CDR2 is SNEGSKA (reference sequence). J gave up 3 bases and V 0 bases, and 7 bases lay outside the gene matches. The CDR3 protein is CSARDSRQGYYGYTF. The CDR3 DNA sequence: TGCAGTGCTAGAGATAGCCGACAGGGCTACTATGGCTACACCTTC.